These 29 T cell receptor beta chains came from one sample sequenced in a study of cytomegalovirus exposure and HLA in healthy donors listed by TCRdb under 2017. Library preparation used the immunoSEQ multiplex PCR assay. A mixture of 60 forward primers for TCR Vbeta segments and 13 reverse primers for TCR Jbeta segments was used in the multiplex PCR. TCRdb carries this immuneACCESS record with in-frame sequences only. Its versions omit some clonotypes, under half of them owing to an unresolved V gene in the studies checked, with the rest unexplained. For this sample the table gives approximately 110,000 clones, of which around 73% were detected only once. 6.5% to 9% of the sample is held by the ten biggest clonotypes. The sample comprised PBMCs. These receptors came from a woman between 40 and 50 years old in good health and CMV-seropositive.

This clone showed up just once. V is TRBV18 and J is TRBJ1-1; 10 bases are a match to TRBD1. From germline, CDR1 is KGHSH and CDR2 LQKENI. The J segment lost 10 bases and the V segment lost 3 bases, leaving 11 bases of the junction unmatched. The CDR3 loop spans 15 amino acids. CDR3 residues: CASSPLFGQGVGAFF. As DNA, the CDR3 is TGTGCCAGCTCACCCCTCTTCGGACAGGGGGTTGGAGCTTTCTTT.

The V call is TRBV2, the J call TRBJ2-7, with a weak D call TRBD1 (5 bases). The CDR3 has 16 amino acids. The germline gives CDR1 SNHLY, CDR2 FYNNEI. V shed 2 bases and J shed 0 bases, with 14 bases lying between them. CDR3 sequence: CASSELRHRSSYEQYF. Here the CDR3 DNA reads TGTGCCAGCAGTGAACTGCGCCACAGGAGCTCCTACGAGCAGTACTTC.

The gene calls are TRBV4-1 and TRBJ1-2; 7 bases are shared with TRBD1. The germline CDR1 and CDR2 sequences are MGHRA and YSYEKL. V trimming: 1 base; J trimming: 2 bases; junction bases outside the gene matches: 4. This CDR3 is 15 amino acids long. The CDR3 DNA is TGCGCCAGCAGCCAAGGACAGGGATTAAACTATGGCTACACCTTC. Protein sequence: CASSQGQGLNYGYTF.

The chain combines TRBV7-8 with TRBJ1-2, with 8 bases aligning to TRBD1. The CDR3 has 17 residues. Germline lookup yields CDR1 SGHVS and CDR2 FQNEAQ. The trim removed 4 bases at V and 4 bases at J, leaving 14 bases unmatched. DNA of the CDR3: TGTGCCAGCAGCTCCGGACAGGGTTGGTTAGAACTCTATGGCTACACCTTC. It specifies CASSSGQGWLELYGYTF.

The chain links TRBV7-3 to TRBJ2-3; no firm D call. CDR1 and CDR2 from the germline V gene are SGHTA and FQGTGA. This CDR3 region has 14 residues. Trimming left V 1 base short and J 6 bases short, with 11 bases between. CDR3 nucleotides: TGTGCCAGCAGCTTAAACCTGGTCGGGGATACGCAGTATTTT. As protein: CASSLNLVGDTQYF.

In this sample, this clone turned up once. Within the sample, other DNA sequences also encode this same CDR3. This sequence joins TRBV7-2 and TRBJ2-7; D is unresolved. The CDR3 covers 14 residues. V lost 5 bases and J 3 bases, leaving 14 bases between the germline ends. Germline V gene data show CDR1 as SGHTA and CDR2 as FQGNSA. DNA of the CDR3: TGTGCCAGCAGCCTAGGCGGCACTTACTACGAGCAGTACTTC. Translating gives CASSLGGTYYEQYF.

The chain links TRBV4-1 to TRBJ1-5; 10 positions agree with TRBD1. This CDR3 has 15 amino acids. Germline assignment: CDR1 MGHRA and CDR2 YSYEKL. Germline trimming cut 4 bases from V and 4 bases from J; bases unmatched to any gene: 4. The CDR3 nucleotides are TGCGCCAGCAGCCTAGGGACAGGGGAGAATCAGCCCCAGCATTTT. Translating it yields CASSLGTGENQPQHF.

This clone has more than one count but fewer than ten. This rearrangement joins TRBV2 to TRBJ1-2; 7 nucleotides agree with TRBD1. Germline V CDR1 and CDR2: SNHLY, FYNNEI. The CDR3 totals 17 residues. J gave up 1 base and V 1 base, and 9 bases lay outside the gene matches. The CDR3 DNA reads as TGTGCCAGCAGTGAAGTCTCGGGACAGATGATTAACTATGGCTACACCTTC. The encoded protein is CASSEVSGQMINYGYTF.

V gene TRBV7-3 combines with J gene TRBJ1-1; 7 nucleotides line up with TRBD1. V dropped 5 bases and J dropped 5; count of bases not matched to a gene: 8. CDR1 SGHTA and CDR2 FQGTGA come from the germline V gene. The CDR3 loop spans 14 amino acids. The CDR3 here is CASSSIRQGTEAFF. CDR3 nucleotides: TGTGCCAGCAGCAGCATACGACAGGGAACTGAAGCTTTCTTT.

This clone was seen more than once but under ten times. This rearrangement joins TRBV7-6 to TRBJ1-4; D gene ambiguous. Germline lookup yields CDR1 SGHVS and CDR2 FNYEAQ. Trimming took off 5 bases at V and 1 base at J, with 11 bases between the two ends. This CDR3 is 15 amino acids long. CDR3 bases: TGTGCCAGCAGCCGCCAATCGAGAACTAATGAAAAACTGTTTTTT. This gives the protein CASSRQSRTNEKLFF.

The rearrangement links TRBV4-1 to TRBJ2-1; 9 bases agree with TRBD2. CDR3 length: 16 amino acids. Germline lookup yields CDR1 MGHRA and CDR2 YSYEKL. V was pared by 1 base and J by 4 bases, with 5 bases of the junction left unmatched. For the CDR3, the DNA is TGCGCCAGCAGCCAAGTGGGGCGGGGGGGTTACAATGAGCAGTTCTTC. It yields the protein CASSQVGRGGYNEQFF.

The rearrangement links TRBV2 to TRBJ2-5, with 7 bases that match TRBD1. With V trimmed by 6 bases and J by 3 bases, 13 bases remained unmatched. Germline CDR1 SNHLY, CDR2 FYNNEI. The CDR3 sequence is 16 residues long. Here the CDR3 DNA reads TGTGCCAGCAGGAGGCCCGGGACAGCAAGGGAAGAGACCCAGTACTTC. Translating gives CASRRPGTAREETQYF.

V and J are TRBV2 and TRBJ1-5; 7 positions match TRBD1. V was clipped by 3 bases and J by 2 bases; unmatched bases: 10. CDR1 and CDR2 (germline): SNHLY, FYNNEI. The length of the CDR3 is 17 residues. The CDR3 DNA reads as TGTGCCAGCAGTGAGAGTAGGGGGCAATGGGGCAATCAGCCCCAGCATTTT. The encoded protein is CASSESRGQWGNQPQHF.

The rearrangement uses TRBV4-1 and TRBJ2-5; 9 nucleotides line up with TRBD1. The CDR3 runs 16 residues. Germline-derived CDR1 and CDR2 are MGHRA and YSYEKL. V dropped 0 bases and J dropped 5; count of bases not matched to a gene: 7. In DNA, the CDR3 is TGCGCCAGCAGCCAAGATGTTACGGGGACAGGGGAGACCCAGTACTTC. This translates into CASSQDVTGTGETQYF.

This clone was seen once. The V and J genes are TRBV13 and TRBJ2-7; D remains ambiguous. Germline loops: CDR1 PRHDT, CDR2 FYEKMQ (reference sequence). CDR3 length: 12 residues. V dropped 5 bases and J dropped 6 bases, with 11 bases sitting between them. The CDR3 nucleotides are TGTGCCAGCAGCCTCCAGACTCTCGAGCAGTACTTC. Translating gives CASSLQTLEQYF.

V and J are TRBV11-1 and TRBJ2-3, with a tentative D call TRBD1 (6 bases). CDR1 and CDR2 from the germline V gene are SGHAT and FQDESV (reference sequence). Trimming removed 5 bases from V and 3 bases from J, with 15 bases in between. The CDR3 contains 15 residues. Written as DNA, the CDR3 is TGTGCCAGCAGCGGTCACAGGGTTCAAACAGATACGCAGTATTTT. Translated, it gives CASSGHRVQTDTQYF.

The rearrangement links TRBV6-1 to TRBJ1-1, with TRBD1 matching 8 bases. The CDR3 extends over 14 amino acids. CDR1 is MNHNS and CDR2 is SASEGT in the germline V gene. V lost 7 bases, J lost 5 bases, and 9 bases stayed unmatched. CDR3 DNA: TGTGCCAGCACCTTCGACAGGGGAGGGACTGAAGCTTTCTTT. It encodes CASTFDRGGTEAFF.

The chain carries TRBV6-5 and TRBJ2-2, with TRBD1 as a possible D gene (6 bases). Trimming took off 0 bases at V and 5 bases at J, with 13 bases between the two ends. The CDR3 has 16 residues. The germline gives CDR1 MNHEY, CDR2 SVGAGI. The CDR3: CASSYSLQGQTGELFF. CDR3 bases: TGTGCCAGCAGTTACTCCCTACAGGGCCAAACCGGGGAGCTGTTTTTT.

This rearrangement joins TRBV7-2 to TRBJ1-5; D might be TRBD1 (6 bases). In germline, CDR1 is SGHTA, CDR2 FQGNSA. The V end lost 5 bases, the J end lost 5 bases, and 16 bases lay between the germline ends. This CDR3 is built from 15 residues. The CDR3 coding sequence is TGTGCCAGCAGCCCATGGGGGGGGGCGTATCAGCCCCAGCATTTT. The encoded protein is CASSPWGGAYQPQHF.

The gene calls are TRBV5-1 and TRBJ2-5, with 7 positions matching TRBD1. This CDR3 spans 17 amino acids. Germline CDR1 SGHRS, CDR2 YFSETQ. V was pared by 4 bases and J by 1 base, with 13 bases of the junction left unmatched. CDR3: CASSAATGTLLQETQYF. CDR3 sequence (DNA): TGCGCCAGCAGCGCAGCGACAGGGACGCTCCTCCAAGAGACCCAGTACTTC.

J is TRBJ1-3 and V is TRBV6-6; D is perhaps TRBD1 (6 bases). Trimming shortened V by 2 bases and J by 3 bases, and 11 bases separated the two germline ends. Per germline, CDR1 MNHNY and CDR2 SVGAGI (reference sequence). This CDR3 contains 15 residues. The CDR3 nucleotides read TGTGCCAGCAGTTACGAGGGGGTTCATGGAAACACCATATATTTT. Its translation is CASSYEGVHGNTIYF.

The V call is TRBV7-2, the J call TRBJ1-2, with D hard to call. Looked up from germline, CDR1 is SGHTA and CDR2 is FQGNSA. The CDR3 has 16 amino acids. V was pared by 1 base and J by 4 bases, with 16 bases between. In nucleotides, the CDR3 is TGTGCCAGCAGCTTAGAGGTTGCGATCCGGGTCTATGGCTACACCTTC. This encodes CASSLEVAIRVYGYTF.

The chain has TRBV7-8 and TRBJ1-5; D perhaps matches TRBD1 (5 bases). V was pared by 4 bases and J by 11 bases, with 21 bases between. Germline V CDR1 and CDR2: SGHVS, FQNEAQ. The CDR3 is 15 residues long. CDR3: CASSSRTGGFLAQHF. In DNA, the CDR3 is TGTGCCAGCAGCTCCAGGACGGGGGGGTTCCTGGCCCAGCATTTT.

The CDR3 protein is CASSFGQLHSSTDTQYF. The CDR3 nucleotides read TGTGCCAGCAGCTTCGGACAGCTACATTCTAGCACAGATACGCAGTATTTT. The chain combines TRBV7-2 with TRBJ2-3; a possible D gene is TRBD1 (6 bases). CDR3 length equals 17 residues. The germline V gene has CDR1 SGHTA and CDR2 FQGNSA. The V end lost 3 bases, the J end lost 0 bases, and 16 bases lay between the germline ends. Combining the CDR3 with reference TRBV7-2 and TRBJ2-3 gives the whole variable domain GAGVSQSPSNKVTEKGKDVELRCDPISGHTALYWYRQSLGQGLEFLIYFQGNSAPDKSGLPSDRFSAERTGGSVSTLTIQRTQQEDSAVYLCASSFGQLHSSTDTQYFGPGTRLTVL.

This CDR3 reads CASSSPPGTQYF. The DNA for the CDR3 is TGTGCCAGCAGCTCCCCCCCGGGGACCCAGTACTTC. This chain links TRBV7-2 with TRBJ2-5; no reliable D call. The CDR3 runs to 12 residues. CDR1 and CDR2 (germline): SGHTA, FQGNSA. Between the trimmed V and J ends, which lost 4 bases and 7 bases, there was a span of 10 bases.

V and J are TRBV7-2 and TRBJ1-1, with a tentative D call TRBD1 (6 bases). The germline V gene encodes CDR1 SGHTA and CDR2 FQGNSA. V lost 2 bases and J 4 bases, leaving 11 bases between the germline ends. The CDR3 is 14 amino acids. The CDR3 protein is CASSLQGRVTEAFF. The CDR3 DNA reads as TGTGCCAGCAGCTTACAGGGGAGGGTCACTGAAGCTTTCTTT.

The rearrangement links TRBV7-8 to TRBJ2-3; no definite D call. The CDR3 is made up of 14 amino acids. Germline assignment: CDR1 SGHVS and CDR2 FQNEAQ. V lost 5 bases and J lost 2, with 11 bases in between. The chain's CDR3 is CASSPGSFTDTQYF. The CDR3 DNA sequence: TGTGCCAGCAGCCCAGGCTCTTTCACAGATACGCAGTATTTT. Complete variable domain (other parts from reference TRBV7-8 and TRBJ2-3): GAGVSQSPRYKVAKRGQDVALRCDPISGHVSLFWYQQALGQGPEFLTYFQNEAQLDKSGLPSDRFFAERPEGSVSTLKIQRTQQEDSAVYLCASSPGSFTDTQYFGPGTRLTVL.

The V gene is TRBV7-3, the J gene TRBJ1-1; the D gene is possibly TRBD1 (5 bases). The CDR3 is 14 amino acids. Trimming pared 0 bases from V and 8 bases from J, leaving 13 bases between. In germline, CDR1 is SGHTA, CDR2 FQGTGA. CDR3 coding DNA: TGTGCCAGCAGCTTAACGGGGGGGGTAGACGAAGCTTTCTTT. Translation: CASSLTGGVDEAFF.

V and J are TRBV19 and TRBJ2-1, with 11 bases identical to TRBD1. V shed 5 bases and J 7 bases; nucleotides not matched to a gene: 4. CDR1 is LNHDA and CDR2 is SQIVND in the germline V gene (reference sequence). This CDR3 is 14 amino acids long. CDR3 sequence reads: CASSPGTGGNEQFF. CDR3 nucleotides: TGTGCCAGTAGTCCCGGGACAGGGGGAAATGAGCAGTTCTTC.